The 15 T cell receptor beta chains below all came from one sample that was sequenced in a study of human T cells and chemical hapten exposure. MiXCR, run by TCRdb on the RACE reads, gives a single entry per CDR3 protein. The sample has approximately 79,000 distinct CDR3 sequences, approximately 8.6% seen once. Time point noted: healthy volunteer bleed at 6 weeks. The total RNA was obtained from whole blood that was not fractionated. Sample: whole blood. Source of these receptors: a male donor in good health. Some clones in this sample may be carry-over from other donors' samples.

In this sample, this clonotype turned up a few times. The chain carries TRBV4-1 and TRBJ1-3; TRBD1 matches at 7 bases. From germline, CDR1 is MGHRA and CDR2 YSYEKL. This CDR3 is built from 15 residues. The trim removed 1 base at V and 4 bases at J, leaving 4 bases unmatched. The CDR3, as DNA: TGCGCCAGCAGCCAAGTAGGGACAGTCGGAAACACCATATATTTT. Encoded protein: CASSQVGTVGNTIYF.

The chain recombines TRBV12-3 or TRBV12-4 with TRBJ1-1, with 7 bases identical to TRBD1. J gave up 5 bases and V 5 bases, and 5 bases lay outside the gene matches. This CDR3 has 13 residues. CDR3 DNA sequence: TGTGCCAGCAGTGCCAGGGGGGGTACTGAAGCTTTCTTT. Encoded protein: CASSARGGTEAFF.

This chain joins TRBV20-1 and TRBJ2-7, with D unclear. The germline gives CDR1 DFQATT, CDR2 SNEGSKA (reference sequence). Trimming removed 1 base at V and 6 bases at J, with 13 bases between. This CDR3 comprises 13 residues. The CDR3 reads CSARVKQPGEQYF. CDR3 bases: TGCAGTGCTAGAGTGAAACAGCCTGGCGAGCAGTACTTC.

This clonotype appeared a few times. The J gene is TRBJ2-7, the V gene TRBV3-1, with D hard to call. The CDR3 runs to 13 residues. Between the trimmed V and J ends, which lost 0 bases and 7 bases, there was a span of 10 bases. Germline V CDR1 and CDR2: LGHDT, YNNKEL (reference sequence). Written as DNA, the CDR3 is TGTGCCAGCAGCCAAGACCTTGTAGGGGAGCAGTACTTC. It encodes CASSQDLVGEQYF.

This clonotype was observed a few times. The chain combines TRBV20-1 with TRBJ2-7; D gene ambiguous. The CDR3 has 13 residues. Between the trimmed V and J ends, which lost 1 base and 3 bases, there was a span of 10 bases. In germline, CDR1 is DFQATT, CDR2 SNEGSKA (reference sequence). This chain's CDR3 is CSARGVQNYEQYF. CDR3 DNA sequence: TGCAGTGCTAGAGGGGTACAGAACTACGAGCAGTACTTC.

The rearrangement joins TRBV27 to TRBJ1-6, with 9 bases matching TRBD1. Germline CDR1 reads MNHEY; CDR2 reads SMNVEV (reference sequence). This CDR3 has 15 amino acids. V lost 3 bases, J lost 8 bases, and 5 bases stayed unmatched. The CDR3 DNA follows: TGTGCCAGCAGTTTCCAGGACAGGGGCGATTCACCCCTCCACTTT. This translates into CASSFQDRGDSPLHF.

Here the CDR3 DNA reads TGCGCCAGCAGCGGGACCTCAGGGCCTAGCACAGATACGCAGTATTTT. This sequence encodes CASSGTSGPSTDTQYF. The chain uses TRBV5-1 and TRBJ2-3; D may correspond to TRBD1 or TRBD2 (5 bases each). The CDR3 covers 16 residues. Trimming shortened V by 4 bases and J by 0 bases, and 15 bases separated the two germline ends. CDR1 and CDR2 (germline): SGHRS, YFSETQ.

This clonotype was detected a few times. V is TRBV7-9 and J is TRBJ1-4, with 9 bases matching TRBD1. Germline V lookup: CDR1 SEHNR, CDR2 FQNEAQ (reference sequence). V gave up 5 bases and J gave up 7 bases; unmatched junction bases: 5. This CDR3 is 14 amino acids long. The CDR3 reads CASSPGTGREKLFF. For the CDR3, the DNA is TGTGCCAGCAGCCCGGGGACAGGGCGTGAAAAACTGTTTTTT.

The rearrangement links TRBV7-9 to TRBJ2-3, with no clear D. CDR1 SEHNR and CDR2 FQNEAQ come from the germline V gene (reference sequence). V gave up 5 bases and J gave up 4 bases, with 4 bases separating them. The CDR3 contains 11 residues. CDR3 nucleotides: TGTGCCAGCAGCCGACCAGATACGCAGTATTTT. Protein sequence: CASSRPDTQYF.

This clonotype was seen only once. The chain joins TRBV27 to TRBJ2-5; D may be TRBD1 (5 bases). In germline, CDR1 is MNHEY, CDR2 SMNVEV (reference sequence). This CDR3 has 15 residues. V lost 5 bases, J lost 5 bases, and 18 bases lay in between. The chain's CDR3 is CASSPEPGLVETQYF. The CDR3 DNA reads TGTGCCAGCAGTCCCGAGCCAGGGCTGGTGGAGACCCAGTACTTC.

The chain joins TRBV3-1 to TRBJ2-1; D is ambiguous. V dropped 0 bases and J dropped 2 bases, with 23 bases sitting between them. This CDR3 has 20 amino acids. Germline lookup yields CDR1 LGHDT and CDR2 YNNKEL (reference sequence). Here the CDR3 reads CASSQEFRSPNPTPYNEQFF. DNA for the CDR3: TGTGCCAGCAGCCAAGAGTTTCGGTCCCCAAATCCTACTCCCTACAATGAGCAGTTCTTC.

The rearrangement links TRBV2 to TRBJ1-1; D gene ambiguous. This CDR3 contains 15 residues. Trimming cost V 2 bases and J 6 bases, with 16 bases left between them. Germline V gene lookup returns CDR1 SNHLY and CDR2 FYNNEI. The CDR3 bases are TGTGCCAGCAGTGAATCTGAGGTGCTCGTGGCTGAAGCTTTCTTT. Translating it yields CASSESEVLVAEAFF.

This clonotype has only a few counts. The V gene is TRBV2, the J gene TRBJ2-5; D possibly matches TRBD1 or TRBD2 (5 bases each). Looked up from germline, CDR1 is SNHLY and CDR2 is FYNNEI. CDR3 size: 11 residues. V was trimmed by 6 bases and J by 5 bases, leaving 7 bases between them. The DNA of the CDR3 is TGTGCCAGCAGGTGGGACGAGACCCAGTACTTC. Protein product: CASRWDETQYF.

There are a few counts of this clonotype. The genes are TRBV27 and TRBJ2-1; D not resolved. CDR1 is MNHEY and CDR2 is SMNVEV in the germline V gene (reference sequence). V was clipped by 0 bases and J by 2 bases, with 8 bases between them. CDR3 length: 15 amino acids. The CDR3 DNA follows: TGTGCCAGCAGTTTATCTGGGGTGCCCTACAATGAGCAGTTCTTC. Its protein product is CASSLSGVPYNEQFF.

The J gene is TRBJ2-4, the V gene TRBV7-8, with 10 bases identical to TRBD1. Germline loops: CDR1 SGHVS, CDR2 FQNEAQ. With 1 base clipped from V and 2 bases from J, the junction kept 2 bases outside the gene matches. The CDR3 runs to 16 residues. CDR3 in amino acids: CASSLGQGATKNIQYF. The CDR3, as DNA: TGTGCCAGCAGCTTAGGACAGGGGGCGACCAAAAACATTCAGTACTTC.